This TCR beta chain stems from a study of PD-1 blockade in classical Hodgkin lymphoma. General study points: Complete responders' baseline diversity resembled that of newly diagnosed patients.

Exposure to brentuximab vedotin varied, and each patient had relapsed following autologous stem cell transplantation. With regard to this clone: Its antigen is currently unknown.

Trimming removed 1 base from V and 10 bases from J, with 12 bases in between. The CDR3 runs 13 residues. Germline CDR1 SGHTA, CDR2 FQGTGA. Sequencing was performed with immunoSEQ multiplex PCR; in TCRdb, only in-frame clones are kept and a portion is missing. The table has tens of thousands of clones, around 80% seen once. The clonotype originates from a human donor with classical Hodgkin lymphoma. The starting material was peripheral blood mononuclear cells (PBMCs), obtained before the second cycle of nivolumab. The chain combines TRBV7-3 with TRBJ2-3, with D perhaps TRBD1 (6 bases). The CDR3 reads CASSLKPDSPQYF. The CDR3 nucleotides are TGTGCCAGCAGCTTAAAGCCGGACAGTCCGCAGTATTTT.